The rows below give T cell receptor beta chains drawn from one sample of a study of blood T cell repertoires in COVID-19. Assay: immunoSEQ multiplex PCR; the TCRdb copy retains only in-frame clones and omits some. Of fewer than 350,000 clones in the sample, roughly nine tenths were seen once. The sequencing input was peripheral blood. The receptors come from a woman younger than 45 with COVID-19, enrolled during active disease. CDR3s include the opening cysteine and the closing phenylalanine or tryptophan. D genes are given only for firm matches. Not all rows give a size; the values are once, few, many and, for expanded clones, a class.

d_gene: NA
v_gene: TRBV2
j_gene: TRBJ1-2
abundance: NA
CDR3aa: CASRRRDSNNYGYTF
CDR3nt: TGTGCCAGCAGGCGCCGGGACTCGAACAACTATGGCTACACCTTC

d_gene: NA
v_gene: TRBV10-3
j_gene: TRBJ2-5
abundance: NA
CDR3aa: CAISRELKETQYF
CDR3nt: TGTGCCATCAGTCGGGAACTTAAAGAGACCCAGTACTTC

d_gene: TRBD1
v_gene: TRBV5-1
j_gene: TRBJ1-1
abundance: NA
CDR3aa: CASSWGQGARITEAFF
CDR3nt: TGCGCCAGCAGCTGGGGACAGGGGGCGCGTATCACTGAAGCTTTCTTT

d_gene: TRBD1
v_gene: TRBV5-8
j_gene: TRBJ1-1
abundance: NA
CDR3aa: CASSLVIGGFAEAFF
CDR3nt: TGTGCCAGCAGCTTGGTTATAGGGGGCTTCGCTGAAGCTTTCTTT

d_gene: NA
v_gene: TRBV10-2
j_gene: TRBJ2-7
abundance: NA
CDR3aa: CASSEFPTGTSYEQYF
CDR3nt: TGCGCCAGCAGTGAGTTCCCGACAGGGACTTCCTACGAGCAGTACTTC

d_gene: TRBD1
v_gene: TRBV2
j_gene: TRBJ1-2
abundance: NA
CDR3aa: CASSVQGTRYGYTF
CDR3nt: TGTGCCAGCAGCGTACAGGGGACCCGGTATGGCTACACCTTC

d_gene: TRBD1
v_gene: TRBV5-6
j_gene: TRBJ2-7
abundance: NA
CDR3aa: CASSRQGVYEQYF
CDR3nt: TGTGCCAGCAGTAGACAGGGAGTCTACGAGCAGTACTTC

d_gene: TRBD1
v_gene: TRBV5-6
j_gene: TRBJ2-7
abundance: NA
CDR3aa: CASRYRGLNEQYF
CDR3nt: TGTGCCAGCCGATACAGGGGGTTGAACGAGCAGTACTTC

d_gene: NA
v_gene: TRBV25-1
j_gene: TRBJ1-6
abundance: NA
CDR3aa: CASSEPYTPLHF
CDR3nt: TGTGCCAGCAGTGAGCCTTACACACCCCTCCACTTT

d_gene: NA
v_gene: TRBV5-6
j_gene: TRBJ1-2
abundance: NA
CDR3aa: CASSLVQGYGYTF
CDR3nt: TGTGCCAGCAGCTTGGTCCAGGGTTATGGCTACACCTTC

d_gene: NA
v_gene: TRBV6-5
j_gene: TRBJ1-4
abundance: NA
CDR3aa: CAARSGNEKLFF
CDR3nt: TGTGCGGCGAGGAGTGGTAATGAAAAACTGTTTTTT

d_gene: TRBD1
v_gene: TRBV28
j_gene: TRBJ1-2
abundance: NA
CDR3aa: CASSFQGAGGYTF
CDR3nt: TGTGCCAGCAGTTTCCAGGGGGCAGGGGGCTACACCTTC

d_gene: TRBD1
v_gene: TRBV5-6
j_gene: TRBJ1-6
abundance: NA
CDR3aa: CASSFGQGGNSPLHF
CDR3nt: TGTGCCAGCAGCTTCGGACAGGGGGGCAATTCACCCCTCCACTTT

d_gene: TRBD1
v_gene: TRBV6-1
j_gene: TRBJ1-4
abundance: once
CDR3aa: CASSDLTGGNEKLFF
CDR3nt: TGTGCCAGCAGTGACCTGACAGGGGGTAATGAAAAACTGTTTTTT

d_gene: NA
v_gene: TRBV11-2
j_gene: TRBJ1-3
abundance: NA
CDR3aa: CASVEGLSSGNTIYF
CDR3nt: TGTGCCAGCGTAGAGGGTCTATCCTCTGGAAACACCATATATTTT

d_gene: NA
v_gene: TRBV19
j_gene: TRBJ1-6
abundance: once
CDR3aa: CASRPPGSSYNSPLHF
CDR3nt: TGTGCCAGCCGACCTCCAGGTAGCTCCTATAATTCACCCCTCCACTTT

d_gene: NA
v_gene: TRBV7-9
j_gene: TRBJ1-2
abundance: NA
CDR3aa: CASSLATGTYGYTF
CDR3nt: TGTGCCAGCAGCTTAGCTACAGGGACATATGGCTACACCTTC

d_gene: NA
v_gene: TRBV2
j_gene: TRBJ2-2
abundance: NA
CDR3aa: CASSAVGTGELFF
CDR3nt: TGTGCCAGCAGTGCGGTTGGCACCGGGGAGCTGTTTTTT

d_gene: NA
v_gene: TRBV2
j_gene: TRBJ2-7
abundance: NA
CDR3aa: CASSGGRSAVFPYEQYF
CDR3nt: TGTGCCAGCAGTGGAGGGAGGTCTGCAGTCTTCCCCTACGAGCAGTACTTC

d_gene: NA
v_gene: TRBV12-5
j_gene: TRBJ1-6
abundance: NA
CDR3aa: CASGFGRDPNSPLHF
CDR3nt: TGTGCTAGTGGTTTTGGGAGGGACCCCAATTCACCCCTCCACTTT

d_gene: TRBD2
v_gene: TRBV19
j_gene: TRBJ2-5
abundance: NA
CDR3aa: CASSPRTSVEQETQYF
CDR3nt: TGTGCCAGTAGTCCAAGGACTAGCGTGGAGCAAGAGACCCAGTACTTC

d_gene: NA
v_gene: TRBV19
j_gene: TRBJ1-1
abundance: NA
CDR3aa: CASSRGGSTEAFF
CDR3nt: TGTGCCAGTAGTAGGGGGGGGAGCACTGAAGCTTTCTTT